The 21 T cell receptor beta chains below all came from one sample that was sequenced in a study of T cells after posttransplantation cyclophosphamide. Profiled with immunoSEQ multiplex PCR; TCRdb holds only in-frame clones, not every one. The table lists 5,500 to 6,000 clones, 65% to 85% of them singletons. Cyclophosphamide on days +3 and +4 followed busulfan-fludarabine conditioning and a marrow graft. The specimen was CD4+ T cells sorted from blood, collected roughly 350 days after allogeneic stem cell transplant with posttransplant cyclophosphamide. These receptors were obtained from a male patient between 45 and 59 years old who received an allogeneic stem cell transplant from a related donor and was CMV-positive. A share of the T cells may be of graft donor origin.

V gene TRBV19 combines with J gene TRBJ2-7; 8 nucleotides align to TRBD1. The CDR3 spans 13 residues. V dropped 4 bases and J dropped 6; count of bases not matched to a gene: 5. Germline V CDR1 and CDR2: LNHDA, SQIVND (reference sequence). CDR3 loop: CASSTRDRGEQYF. CDR3 coding DNA: TGTGCCAGTAGTACACGAGACAGGGGCGAGCAGTACTTC.

V is TRBV11-2 and J is TRBJ2-7, with TRBD2 as a possible D gene (6 bases). The CDR3 contains 13 residues. The germline V gene has CDR1 SGHAT and CDR2 FQNNGV. V was clipped by 5 bases and J by 7 bases, with 15 bases between them. For the CDR3, the DNA is TGTGCCAGCAGCCCAACGGGGGTAGGTGAGCAGTACTTC. This gives the protein CASSPTGVGEQYF.

This rearrangement joins TRBV7-2 to TRBJ1-1; D gene ambiguous. The CDR3 length is 14 residues. Germline V gives CDR1 SGHTA, CDR2 FQGNSA. The V gene lost 5 bases and the J gene lost 1 base, with 11 bases spanning the gap. CDR3 nucleotide sequence: TGTGCCAGCAGCCATCGTGACAAGAACACTGAAGCTTTCTTT. It codes for CASSHRDKNTEAFF.

The chain employs TRBV15 and TRBJ2-7; a possible D gene is TRBD2 (5 bases). V was trimmed by 3 bases and J by 5 bases, leaving 11 bases between them. The CDR3 covers 13 residues. From germline, CDR1 is LNHNV and CDR2 YYDKDF (reference sequence). CDR3 loop: CATSSGQRDEQYF. The DNA for the CDR3 is TGTGCCACCAGCAGCGGCCAGAGGGACGAGCAGTACTTC.

J is TRBJ1-2 and V is TRBV5-1, with D perhaps TRBD1 (6 bases). V was shortened by 4 bases and J by 7 bases, with 11 bases between the two germline ends. This CDR3 comprises 12 residues. Per the germline V gene, CDR1 is SGHRS and CDR2 is YFSETQ. CDR3 in amino acids: CASSMARGGYTF. The CDR3 nucleotides read TGCGCCAGCAGCATGGCCAGGGGTGGCTACACCTTC.

The rearrangement uses TRBV11-3 and TRBJ2-2; 11 positions match TRBD1. The ends lost 0 bases at V and 7 bases at J; junction bases unmatched: 7. Germline V gene data show CDR1 as SGHNT and CDR2 as YENEEA. The CDR3 has 17 amino acids. The CDR3 is CASSLDGQGARNGELFF. In DNA form, the CDR3 reads TGTGCCAGCAGCTTAGACGGACAGGGGGCGCGAAACGGGGAGCTGTTTTTT. The whole variable domain, filled in from reference TRBV11-3 and TRBJ2-2, reads EAGVVQSPRYKIIEKKQPVAFWCNPISGHNTLYWYLQNLGQGPELLIRYENEEAVDDSQLPKDRFSAERLKGVDSTLKIQPAELGDSAVYLCASSLDGQGARNGELFFGEGSRLTVL.

This chain connects TRBV4-1 to TRBJ1-3; 12 bases map to TRBD1. Germline V gene lookup returns CDR1 MGHRA and CDR2 YSYEKL. CDR3 length: 16 residues. V shed 4 bases, J shed 1 base, and the junction held 2 bases outside the gene matches. The CDR3 loop reads CASSRGQGASGNTIYF. The CDR3 region has the DNA TGCGCCAGCAGCCGGGGACAGGGGGCATCTGGAAACACCATATATTTT.

The count of this clone is one. The gene calls are TRBV6-1 and TRBJ2-7; the match to TRBD1 covers 8 bases. The length of the CDR3 is 15 residues. V was pared by 3 bases and J by 2 bases, with 6 bases of the junction left unmatched. From germline, CDR1 is MNHNS and CDR2 SASEGT. The CDR3 sequence: CASSEVQGAPYEQYF. The CDR3 DNA reads as TGTGCCAGCAGTGAGGTCCAGGGGGCCCCCTACGAGCAGTACTTC.

This chain connects TRBV10-3 to TRBJ2-3; 11 bases agree with TRBD2. CDR3 size: 15 residues. Looked up from germline, CDR1 is ENHRY and CDR2 is SYGVKD. With 5 bases clipped from V and 1 base from J, the junction kept 2 bases outside the gene matches. The chain's CDR3 is CAISPGLAGTDTQYF. The DNA for the CDR3 is TGTGCCATCAGTCCGGGACTAGCGGGCACAGATACGCAGTATTTT.

This chain joins TRBV5-4 and TRBJ2-1, with TRBD2 matching over 12 bases. The trim removed 4 bases at V and 2 bases at J, leaving 4 bases unmatched. The CDR3 loop spans 16 amino acids. CDR1 and CDR2 from the germline V gene are SGHNT and YYREEE (reference sequence). The CDR3 sequence is CASSGLAGGTYNEQFF. CDR3 nucleotides: TGTGCCAGCAGCGGGCTAGCGGGAGGGACCTACAATGAGCAGTTCTTC.

The chain carries TRBV6-6 and TRBJ2-5; D not resolved. Matching the DNA end better, TRBJ2-7 makes the J call doubtful. Germline CDR1 is MNHNY and CDR2 is SVGAGI (reference sequence). The CDR3 spans 14 residues. The CDR3 region has the DNA TGTGCCAGCAGTTACCCTGGTCACGCCTACGAGCAGTACTTC. Its protein product is CASSYPGHAYEQYF.

The chain combines TRBV11-3 with TRBJ2-7; 8 positions match TRBD1. The length of the CDR3 is 15 residues. Germline-derived CDR1 and CDR2 are SGHNT and YENEEA. Trimming took 5 bases from V and 2 from J; bases not matched to a gene: 8. DNA for the CDR3: TGTGCCAGCAGCCCAGGGGGCCTCAGTACCTACGAGCAGTACTTC. It codes for CASSPGGLSTYEQYF.

This chain joins TRBV27 and TRBJ2-2; 7 bases agree with TRBD2. The trim removed 4 bases at V and 5 bases at J, leaving 7 bases unmatched. Germline assignment: CDR1 MNHEY and CDR2 SMNVEV (reference sequence). This CDR3 has 15 residues. The DNA of the CDR3 is TGTGCCAGCAGTTACTGGACTAGTGGGACCGGGGAGCTGTTTTTT. Residues: CASSYWTSGTGELFF.

The chain joins TRBV6-5 to TRBJ1-2; D not resolved. Germline values: CDR1 MNHEY, CDR2 SVGAGI. V was pared by 5 bases and J by 4 bases, with 8 bases between. The CDR3 is made up of 12 amino acids. The CDR3 protein is CASSRGAYGYTF. DNA for the CDR3: TGTGCCAGCAGTCGGGGTGCCTATGGCTACACCTTC.

The chain uses TRBV10-3 and TRBJ2-2, with a weak D call TRBD1 (8 bases). This CDR3 contains 13 residues. Germline V gives CDR1 ENHRY, CDR2 SYGVKD. Between the trimmed V and J ends, which lost 11 bases and 7 bases, there was a span of 17 bases. The CDR3 DNA reads TGTGCCGTACAGGACAGGGAGGGCGGGGAGCTGTTTTTT. It is translated as CAVQDREGGELFF.

The rearrangement joins TRBV14 to TRBJ2-7; TRBD1 matches at 9 bases. Germline CDR1 and CDR2: SGHDN and FVKESK. Losses at the gene ends were 4 bases for V and 0 bases for J; bases not matched to a gene: 4. The CDR3 sequence is 15 residues long. The CDR3 region is CASSRDRGSSYEQYF. Here the CDR3 DNA reads TGTGCCAGCAGCCGAGACAGGGGGAGCTCCTACGAGCAGTACTTC.

This chain connects TRBV19 to TRBJ2-1, with 7 bases that match TRBD2. The CDR3 is 14 residues long. V shed 4 bases, J shed 9 bases, and the junction held 9 bases outside the gene matches. Germline-derived CDR1 and CDR2 are LNHDA and SQIVND (reference sequence). CDR3 sequence (DNA): TGTGCCAGTAGTAATGCGGGGGTCCCGGGTGAGCAGTTCTTC. Protein sequence: CASSNAGVPGEQFF.

The chain links TRBV19 to TRBJ2-1, with a weak D call TRBD1 (6 bases). Looked up from germline, CDR1 is LNHDA and CDR2 is SQIVND (reference sequence). The CDR3 contains 15 residues. Trimming removed 3 bases at V and 2 bases at J, with 11 bases between. CDR3 in amino acids: CASSMYRQAYNEQFF. The CDR3 region has the DNA TGTGCCAGTAGTATGTATCGACAGGCCTACAATGAGCAGTTCTTC.

This chain uses TRBV27 with TRBJ1-1; weak D call: TRBD1 (5 bases). Per the germline V gene, CDR1 is MNHEY and CDR2 is SMNVEV (reference sequence). The CDR3 totals 15 residues. The V end lost 5 bases, the J end lost 1 base, and 14 bases lay between the germline ends. CDR3 in amino acids: CASSLIRVRNTEAFF. DNA of the CDR3: TGTGCCAGCAGTCTAATCAGGGTAAGGAACACTGAAGCTTTCTTT.

The V gene is TRBV5-4, the J gene TRBJ2-2; a weak D match, TRBD2 (6 bases). CDR1 and CDR2 (germline): SGHNT, YYREEE (reference sequence). CDR3 length: 15 amino acids. With 2 bases removed from V and 5 bases from J, the gap between germline ends came to 13 bases. The CDR3 here is CASSFSRRGTGELFF. The CDR3 coding sequence is TGTGCCAGCAGCTTCTCCAGGCGGGGAACCGGGGAGCTGTTTTTT.

This clone has just one count. This chain links TRBV19 with TRBJ2-7; the D gene is possibly TRBD1 (6 bases). The germline V and J ends were trimmed by 4 bases and 2 bases, with 12 bases remaining between them. The CDR3 totals 14 residues. The germline V gene encodes CDR1 LNHDA and CDR2 SQIVND (reference sequence). CDR3 nucleotides: TGTGCCAGTAGTAGACGGGACATTCCCTACGAGCAGTACTTC. Translation gives CASSRRDIPYEQYF.